Listed below are T cell receptor beta chains from one sample, sequenced in a study of blood T cells in healthy people across ages. TCRdb recomputed calls from the 5' RACE reads with MiXCR, one row per CDR3 protein. The profile shows roughly 2 million distinct CDR3 sequences, about 50% of them singletons. Sequencing was done on a sample of blood. The receptors were sampled from a woman in her thirties or forties in good health. Both conserved end residues are part of each CDR3. The D gene is left open where the match is weak. Size is stated for part of the rows, as once, few or many counts, or as a class when the clone is expanded.

d_gene	j_gene	abundance	v_gene	CDR3nt	CDR3aa
TRBD1	TRBJ1-1	NA	TRBV7-2	TGTGCCAGCAGCCCAGGAGAGGCGACAGGGTGGGGGACTGAAGCTTTCTTT	CASSPGEATGWGTEAFF
TRBD2	TRBJ2-1	NA	TRBV5-1	TGCGCCGGCAGCTTACTAGCGGAGCGGGGGCAGTTCTTC	CAGSLLAERGQFF
NA	TRBJ2-1	NA	TRBV29-1	TGCAGCACACGGACCTGGGTCGATGAGCAGTTCTTC	CSTRTWVDEQFF
TRBD1	TRBJ1-1	once	TRBV7-9	TGTGCCAGCAGCTTCCCGGGACAGGGTTTGCGAAACACTGAAGCTTTCTTT	CASSFPGQGLRNTEAFF
TRBD2	TRBJ2-1	NA	TRBV4-3	TGCGCCAGCAGCCAAAGAGGGGGAGGTAGCGGGGGGGGGCAGTTCTTC	CASSQRGGGSGGGQFF
NA	TRBJ2-7	NA	TRBV18	TGTGCCAGCTCACCGGACCTAAACGATGAGCAGTACTTC	CASSPDLNDEQYF
TRBD2	TRBJ2-7	NA	TRBV7-8	TGTGCCAGCACGACGGGAGGGCTCTACGAGCAGTACTTC	CASTTGGLYEQYF
NA	TRBJ2-5	few	TRBV20-1	TGCAGTGCTAACCGGGACGGCGCGCGGGAGACCCAGTACTTC	CSANRDGARETQYF
NA	TRBJ1-2	once	TRBV7-9	TGTGCCAGCAGCCCGGGATCGGAGGACTATGGCTACACCTTC	CASSPGSEDYGYTF
NA	TRBJ2-7	few	TRBV20-1	TGCAGTGCTAGAGATTTTGGGGGACGCGAGCAGTACTTC	CSARDFGGREQYF
NA	TRBJ2-6	NA	TRBV20-1	TGCAGTGCTAGAGATCCGGTCTCTGAGGCCAACGTCCTGACTTTC	CSARDPVSEANVLTF
NA	TRBJ2-7	few	TRBV15	TGTGCCACCAGCATGCCAAATACCTACGAGCAGTACTTC	CATSMPNTYEQYF
NA	TRBJ1-6	NA	TRBV12-3/TRBV12-4	TGTGCCAGCAGTTTGAACGGTGAGGATTCACCCCTCCACTTT	CASSLNGEDSPLHF
TRBD1	TRBJ2-4	NA	TRBV20-1	TGCAGTGCTGGAACAGGGGTGTGGGCATCAGCCAAAAACATTCAGTACTTC	CSAGTGVWASAKNIQYF
NA	TRBJ2-7	NA	TRBV29-1	TGCAGCGTTCACAGGAGAGGGGAGGAAGGACAGTACTTC	CSVHRRGEEGQYF
NA	TRBJ2-1	NA	TRBV2	TGTGCCACGGACACTTACAATGAGCAGTTCTTC	CATDTYNEQFF
NA	TRBJ2-3	few	TRBV4-3	TGCGCCAGCAGCCAAGTTACTGGAGGAGATACGCAGTATTTT	CASSQVTGGDTQYF
NA	TRBJ2-5	NA	TRBV11-2	TGTGCCAGCAGCCTCCATTTTAAAGAGACCCAGTACTTC	CASSLHFKETQYF
TRBD2	TRBJ2-1	NA	TRBV24-1	TGTGCCACCGCGGGGGGAGGACTCGCGGGGGGCCCCAAATCCTACAATGAGCAGTTCTTC	CATAGGGLAGGPKSYNEQFF
NA	TRBJ1-5	NA	TRBV20-1	TGCAGTGTCCGGTCGGGGGTCAATCAGCCCCAGCATTTT	CSVRSGVNQPQHF
NA	TRBJ1-5	once	TRBV11-2	TGTGCCAGCAGCTTGGTGTGGGGAAACAATCAGCCCCAGCATTTT	CASSLVWGNNQPQHF
TRBD1	TRBJ1-2	NA	TRBV7-3	TGTGCCAGCAGTTCGCTCGGAGGACAGGCCCTAGGGGATGGCTACACCTTC	CASSSLGGQALGDGYTF
NA	TRBJ2-3	NA	TRBV2	TGTGCCAGCAGTGAACAGGGGCAGGAAAAGTATTTT	CASSEQGQEKYF
NA	TRBJ2-5	NA	TRBV18	TGTGCCAGCTCACACCCCCAACACAGGGAGACCCAGTACTTC	CASSHPQHRETQYF
NA	TRBJ1-2	NA	TRBV10-3	TGTGCCATCAGTGAGCCAGGGTCCCTAACCTATGGCTACACCTTC	CAISEPGSLTYGYTF
NA	TRBJ2-3	few	TRBV20-1	TGCAGTGCTAGAGAGGTCGGAGCCTACACAGATACGCAGTATTTT	CSAREVGAYTDTQYF
NA	TRBJ2-5	few	TRBV6-2/TRBV6-3	TGTGCCAGCAGCAACGGCACAGGCGCAGCTCGAGAGACCCAGTACTTC	CASSNGTGAARETQYF
TRBD2	TRBJ2-3	few	TRBV7-8	TGTGCCAGCAGCTTAGAAGTGGCTAGCGGGGGAGATACGCAGTATTTT	CASSLEVASGGDTQYF
NA	TRBJ2-6	few	TRBV6-5	TGTGCCAGCAGCTCAGCACCGTCTGGGGCCAACGTCCTGACTTTC	CASSSAPSGANVLTF
NA	TRBJ1-4	once	TRBV6-2/TRBV6-3	TGTGCCAGCAGTTCAAGGAATAATGAAAAACTGTTTTTT	CASSSRNNEKLFF
NA	TRBJ1-5	NA	TRBV6-1	TGTGCCAGTAGTGCGTTTAGCAATCAGCCCCAGCATTTT	CASSAFSNQPQHF
NA	TRBJ2-3	few	TRBV9	TGTGCCAGCAGCGTAGGTCCAGGGGGGCGCACAGATACGCAGTATTTT	CASSVGPGGRTDTQYF
NA	TRBJ1-2	NA	TRBV20-1	TGCAGTGCCAACCCGACACGTACTAGGGGCTACACCTTC	CSANPTRTRGYTF
TRBD1	TRBJ2-7	NA	TRBV20-1	TGCAGTGCAACCTCGACAGGGGGCGGATACTACGAGCAGTACTTC	CSATSTGGGYYEQYF
NA	TRBJ2-6	NA	TRBV7-3	TGTGCCAGCAGCTTAACCTCACAGGTTCCATCTGGGGCCAACGTCCTGACTTTC	CASSLTSQVPSGANVLTF
NA	TRBJ1-2	NA	TRBV7-2	TGTGCCAGCAGCGAGCGAACAGGGACCTACACCTTC	CASSERTGTYTF
TRBD1	TRBJ1-2	NA	TRBV10-3	TGTGCCATCAGCCGCGGGACAGGGAACTATGGCTACACCTTC	CAISRGTGNYGYTF